This TCR beta chain appears in the sequencing data of a study of T cell changes during pregnancy in multiple sclerosis. This CDR3 is built from 19 residues. V lost 1 base, J lost 2 bases, and 22 bases lay in between. Germline V gene data show CDR1 as SGHDN and CDR2 as FVKESK. TCRdb keeps only in-frame clones here, not all; method: immunoSEQ multiplex PCR. The sample holds 45,000 or so clones; roughly 91% are singletons and the top ten take roughly 1.5%. This chain links TRBV14 with TRBJ2-3; no definite D call. This receptor was obtained from a female donor with multiple sclerosis, enrolled in a pregnancy study. Sequenced material: PBMCs (not recorded whether the cells were cultured). The CDR3 here is CASSQVLGRRGRNTDTQYF. The CDR3, as DNA: TGTGCCAGCAGCCAAGTACTTGGCAGGAGAGGCCGAAACACAGATACGCAGTATTTT. Together with reference TRBV14 and TRBJ2-3, the CDR3 gives the full variable domain: EAGVTQFPSHSVIEKGQTVTLRCDPISGHDNLYWYRRVMGKEIKFLLHFVKESKQDESGMPNNRFLAERTGGTYSTLKVQPAELEDSGVYFCASSQVLGRRGRNTDTQYFGPGTRLTVL.